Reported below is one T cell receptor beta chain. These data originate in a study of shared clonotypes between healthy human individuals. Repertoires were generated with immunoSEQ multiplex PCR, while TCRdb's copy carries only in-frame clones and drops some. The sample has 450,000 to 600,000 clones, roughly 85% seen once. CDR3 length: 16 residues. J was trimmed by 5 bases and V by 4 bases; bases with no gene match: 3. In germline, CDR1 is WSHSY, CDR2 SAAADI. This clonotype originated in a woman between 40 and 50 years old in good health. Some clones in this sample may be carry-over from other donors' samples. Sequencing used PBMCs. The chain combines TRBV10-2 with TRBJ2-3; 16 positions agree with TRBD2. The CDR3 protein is CASSAGLAGGLDTQYF. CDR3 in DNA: TGCGCCAGCAGTGCGGGACTAGCGGGAGGGTTAGATACGCAGTATTTT.